This T cell receptor beta chain emerged from a study of shared clonotypes between healthy human individuals. The overall study: Per-donor plates numbered three CD4 naive, three CD4 memory, two CD8 naive and one CD8 memory.

The genomic DNA of each subset was split evenly across several immunoSEQ plates. Data came from immunoSEQ multiplex PCR; TCRdb stores just in-frame clones and leaves some out. The profile covers 2 million to 2.5 million clones, with 80% to 95% appearing a single time and 0.3% to 0.4% taken by the ten largest. Study-wide results and caveats: A handful of donors shared about 5% of their naive CD4 clonotypes.

On this clone itself: Its specificity is unknown.

From germline, CDR1 is SGHRS and CDR2 YFSETQ. The germline V and J ends were trimmed by 4 bases and 0 bases, with 11 bases remaining between them. CDR3 length: 15 residues. Sequences were obtained from naive CD4+ T cells from PBMCs. Subset noted: CD45RA+ positively selected. The chain combines TRBV5-1 with TRBJ2-4; D tentatively reads TRBD1 or TRBD2 (5 bases each). The source is a man aged 18 to 29 in good health. Some clones in this sample may be carry-over from other donors' samples. The CDR3 protein is CASSGGNLAKNIQYF. CDR3 bases: TGCGCCAGCAGCGGGGGTAACCTAGCCAAAAACATTCAGTACTTC.